This record covers a single T cell receptor beta chain. This receptor's antigen is unknown. Per-base quality was not reported, and no clone a single base away is much larger than it. Sequenced using an Illumina HiSeq 2000. Multiplex PCR amplification was used to generate the TCR beta chain libraries. High-throughput sequencing was used to analyze the amplified TCR beta chain products. In TCRdb, the public reads were trimmed at Q25 with fastp and aligned with MiXCR, with productive beta chains retained. CDR3 protein duplicates are merged, each entry listing the most common genes and DNA. This sample gives about 140,000 distinct CDR3 sequences in total; approximately 32% of them show up just once. The ten largest clonotypes hold around 2.3% of the sample. The entry originates in a study of breast tumors, draining lymph nodes, adjacent tissues (dated by TCRdb to between 2015 and 2016). For the study in its entirety: Breast cancer patients provided tumor, adjacent nontumor tissue and axillary lymph nodes, and the study compared the TCR beta repertoires across these three sources. The study aimed to assess the relationships and possible T-cell exchange between tumor, surrounding tissue and draining lymph node repertoires in human breast cancer.

As encoded in the germline V gene (reference sequence), CDR1 is DFQATT while CDR2 is SNEGSKA. A distance of 1 base separates the germline ends of V and J, which lose 1 base and 2 bases respectively. The cysteine opens and the phenylalanine closes a CDR3 of 11 amino acids. The retained sequence is limited to the CDR3, 33 bases, with the frame set at the first base. Overall results and qualifications from the work: The conclusion that tumor T cells originate in lymph nodes was presented as consistent with a hypothesis rather than as directly demonstrated. Tumor T-cell repertoires showed less diversity than lymph node repertoires and more diversity than nontumor tissue repertoires, and tumor T-cell repertoires showed preferential V and J gene usage. Tumor and nontumor tissue repertoires were found to be significantly more similar in luminal-like than in basal-like breast cancer. A scenario in which most tumor T cells derive from the lymph node and then expand within tumor tissue was judged to be consistent with the data.

Lymph node samples were obtained from the axillary draining lymph nodes of breast cancer patients. The origin of this receptor is a female donor with breast cancer. Some clones in this sample may be carry-over from other donors' samples. The rearrangement joined TRBV20-1 to TRBJ2-3, with the identity of the D gene unclear. Sequenced sample: axillary lymph node tissue. The CDR3 reads as follows: CSARVTDTQYF. The DNA sequence is as follows: TGCAGTGCTAGAGTCACAGATACGCAGTATTTT.